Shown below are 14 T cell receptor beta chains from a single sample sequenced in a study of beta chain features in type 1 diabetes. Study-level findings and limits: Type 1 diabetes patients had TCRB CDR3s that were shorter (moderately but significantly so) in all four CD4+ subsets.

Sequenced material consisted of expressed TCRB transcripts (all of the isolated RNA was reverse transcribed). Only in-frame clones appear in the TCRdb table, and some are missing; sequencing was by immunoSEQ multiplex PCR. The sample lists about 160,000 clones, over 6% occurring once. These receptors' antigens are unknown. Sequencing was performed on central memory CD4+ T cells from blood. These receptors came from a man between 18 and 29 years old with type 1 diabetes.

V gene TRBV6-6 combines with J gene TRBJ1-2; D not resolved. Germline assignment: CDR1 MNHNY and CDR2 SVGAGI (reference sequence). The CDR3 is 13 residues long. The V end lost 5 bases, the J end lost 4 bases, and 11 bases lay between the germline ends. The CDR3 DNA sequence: TGTGCCAGCAGTCTGCAGTCAGGCTATGGCTACACCTTC. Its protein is CASSLQSGYGYTF.

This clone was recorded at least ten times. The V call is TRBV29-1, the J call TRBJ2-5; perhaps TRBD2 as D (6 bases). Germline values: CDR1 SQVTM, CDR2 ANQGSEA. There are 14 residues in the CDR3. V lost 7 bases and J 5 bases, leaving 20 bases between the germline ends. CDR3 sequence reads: CSGSGLALWETQYF. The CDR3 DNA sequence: TGCAGCGGGTCAGGGCTAGCGTTATGGGAGACCCAGTACTTC.

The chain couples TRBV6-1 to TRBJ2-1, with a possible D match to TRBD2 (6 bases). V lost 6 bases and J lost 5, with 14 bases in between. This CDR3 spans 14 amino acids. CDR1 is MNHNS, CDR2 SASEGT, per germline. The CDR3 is CASRTPGTHNEQFF. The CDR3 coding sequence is TGTGCCAGCAGAACACCCGGGACTCACAATGAGCAGTTCTTC.

Written as DNA, the CDR3 is TGTGCCACCAGCAGGGGACAGGGTGCGAACACTGAAGCTTTCTTT. This sequence encodes CATSRGQGANTEAFF. This rearrangement joins TRBV15 to TRBJ1-1; 9 nucleotides line up with TRBD1. This CDR3 has 15 amino acids. V gave up 3 bases and J gave up 1 base; unmatched junction bases: 3. In germline, CDR1 is LNHNV, CDR2 YYDKDF (reference sequence).

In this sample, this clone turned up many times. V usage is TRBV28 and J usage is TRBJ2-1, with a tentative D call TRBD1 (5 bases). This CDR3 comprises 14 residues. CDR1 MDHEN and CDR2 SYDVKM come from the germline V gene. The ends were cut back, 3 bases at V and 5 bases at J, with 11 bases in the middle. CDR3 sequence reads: CASSFVSGNNEQFF. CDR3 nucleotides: TGTGCCAGCAGTTTTGTGTCAGGGAACAATGAGCAGTTCTTC.

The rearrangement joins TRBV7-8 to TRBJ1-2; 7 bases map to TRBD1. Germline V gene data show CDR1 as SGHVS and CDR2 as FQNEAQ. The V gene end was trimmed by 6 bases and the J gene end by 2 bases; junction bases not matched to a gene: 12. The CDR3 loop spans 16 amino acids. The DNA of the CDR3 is TGTGCCAGCAGTCTGGGGCGGGGACAGATGAACTATGGCTACACCTTC. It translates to CASSLGRGQMNYGYTF. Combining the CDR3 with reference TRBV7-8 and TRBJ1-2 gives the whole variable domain GAGVSQSPRYKVAKRGQDVALRCDPISGHVSLFWYQQALGQGPEFLTYFQNEAQLDKSGLPSDRFFAERPEGSVSTLKIQRTQQEDSAVYLCASSLGRGQMNYGYTFGSGTRLTVV.

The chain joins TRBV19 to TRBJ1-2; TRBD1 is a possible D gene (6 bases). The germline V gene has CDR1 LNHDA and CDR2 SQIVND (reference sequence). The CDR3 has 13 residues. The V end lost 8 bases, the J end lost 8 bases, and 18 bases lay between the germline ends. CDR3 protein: CASSLTGYRGYTF. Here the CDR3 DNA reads TGTGCCAGTTCACTCACAGGGTACCGCGGCTACACCTTC.

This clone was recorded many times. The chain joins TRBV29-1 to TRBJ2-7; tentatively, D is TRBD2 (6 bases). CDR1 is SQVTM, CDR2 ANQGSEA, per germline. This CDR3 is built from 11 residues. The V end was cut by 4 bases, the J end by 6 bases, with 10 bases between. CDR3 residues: CSVVRGGEQYF. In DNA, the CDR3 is TGCAGCGTTGTACGGGGAGGCGAGCAGTACTTC.

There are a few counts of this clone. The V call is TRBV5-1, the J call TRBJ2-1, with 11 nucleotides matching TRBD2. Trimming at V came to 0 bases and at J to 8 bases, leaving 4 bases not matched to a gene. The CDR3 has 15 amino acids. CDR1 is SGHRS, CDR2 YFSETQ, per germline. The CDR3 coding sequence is TGCGCCAGCAGCTTGGATAGCGGGAGGGCCTATGAGCAGTTCTTC. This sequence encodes CASSLDSGRAYEQFF.

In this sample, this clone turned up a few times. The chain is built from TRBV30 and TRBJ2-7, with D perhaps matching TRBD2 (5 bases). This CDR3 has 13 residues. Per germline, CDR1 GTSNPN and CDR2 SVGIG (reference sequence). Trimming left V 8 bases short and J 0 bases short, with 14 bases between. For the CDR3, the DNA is TGTGCCCGAGGGTCGGTTAGCTCCTACGAGCAGTACTTC. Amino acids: CARGSVSSYEQYF.

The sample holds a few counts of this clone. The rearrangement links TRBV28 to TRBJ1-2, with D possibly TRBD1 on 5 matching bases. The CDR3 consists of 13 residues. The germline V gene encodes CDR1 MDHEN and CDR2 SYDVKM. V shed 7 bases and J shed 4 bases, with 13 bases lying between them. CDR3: CASTKDTGYGYTF. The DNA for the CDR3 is TGTGCCAGCACCAAGGACACCGGCTATGGCTACACCTTC.

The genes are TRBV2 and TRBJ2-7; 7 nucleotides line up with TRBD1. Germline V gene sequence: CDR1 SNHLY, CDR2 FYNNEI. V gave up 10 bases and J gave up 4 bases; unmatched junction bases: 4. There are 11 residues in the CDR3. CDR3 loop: CAIAGGYEQYF. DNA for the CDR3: TGTGCCATTGCAGGGGGTTACGAGCAGTACTTC.

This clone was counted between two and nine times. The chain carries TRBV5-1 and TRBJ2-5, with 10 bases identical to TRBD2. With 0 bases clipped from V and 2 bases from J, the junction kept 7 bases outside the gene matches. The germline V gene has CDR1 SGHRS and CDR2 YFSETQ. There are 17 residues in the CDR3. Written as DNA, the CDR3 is TGCGCCAGCAGCTTGGCCCCCTCACTAGCGGGGCAAGAGACCCAGTACTTC. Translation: CASSLAPSLAGQETQYF.

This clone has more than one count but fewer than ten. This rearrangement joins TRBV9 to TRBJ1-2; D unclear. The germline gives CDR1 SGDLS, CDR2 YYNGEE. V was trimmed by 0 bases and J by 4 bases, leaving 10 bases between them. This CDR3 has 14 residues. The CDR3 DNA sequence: TGTGCCAGCAGCGTAGTCGGGAGCAGCTATGGCTACACCTTC. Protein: CASSVVGSSYGYTF.